Described below is a single TCR beta chain sequence and its context. Libraries were prepared by immunoSEQ multiplex PCR; TCRdb keeps only in-frame clonotypes and omits some of them. The sample lists 35,000 to 45,000 clones, about nine tenths occurring once. Germline CDR1 reads SGHAT; CDR2 reads FQNNGV. V shed 3 bases and J shed 0 bases, with 8 bases lying between them. The length of the CDR3 is 15 residues. This sample was included in a study of blood T cell repertoires in COVID-19. Turning to the study itself: The analysed material was cDNA or gDNA that came from T cells, B-cell-depleted T cells, or PBMCs.

Sequenced material: peripheral blood. V and J are TRBV11-2 and TRBJ1-4; possible D gene TRBD1, 5 bases. The TCR comes from a human donor in a cohort sampled during active COVID-19. The CDR3, as DNA: TGTGCCAGCAGCTTTGACAGTTCAACTAATGAAAAACTGTTTTTT. It yields the protein CASSFDSSTNEKLFF. Together with reference TRBV11-2 and TRBJ1-4, the CDR3 gives the full variable domain: EAGVAQSPRYKIIEKRQSVAFWCNPISGHATLYWYQQILGQGPKLLIQFQNNGVVDDSQLPKDRFSAERLKGVDSTLKIQPAKLEDSAVYLCASSFDSSTNEKLFFGSGTQLSVL.